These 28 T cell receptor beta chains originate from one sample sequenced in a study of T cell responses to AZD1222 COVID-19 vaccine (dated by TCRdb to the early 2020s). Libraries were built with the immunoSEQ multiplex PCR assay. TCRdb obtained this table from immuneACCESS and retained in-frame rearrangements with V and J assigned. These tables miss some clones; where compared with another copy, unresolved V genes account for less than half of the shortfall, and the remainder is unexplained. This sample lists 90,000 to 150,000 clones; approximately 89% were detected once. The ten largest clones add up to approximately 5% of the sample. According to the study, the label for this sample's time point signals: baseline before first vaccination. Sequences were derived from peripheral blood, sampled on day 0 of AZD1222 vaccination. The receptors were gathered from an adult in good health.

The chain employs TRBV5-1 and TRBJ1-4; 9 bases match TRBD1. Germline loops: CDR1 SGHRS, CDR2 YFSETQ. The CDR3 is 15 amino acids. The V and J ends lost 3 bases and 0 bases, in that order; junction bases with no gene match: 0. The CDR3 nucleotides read TGCGCCAGCAGCTGGACAGGGGCAACTAATGAAAAACTGTTTTTT. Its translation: CASSWTGATNEKLFF.

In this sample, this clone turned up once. The CDR3 loop reads CASTLTRLGQPQHF. The CDR3 bases are TGTGCCAGCACCTTGACAAGGCTCGGACAGCCCCAGCATTTT. V and J are TRBV2 and TRBJ1-5; D is undetermined. CDR1 and CDR2 from the germline V gene are SNHLY and FYNNEI. The V gene lost 7 bases and the J gene lost 7 bases, with 17 bases spanning the gap. This CDR3 contains 14 residues.

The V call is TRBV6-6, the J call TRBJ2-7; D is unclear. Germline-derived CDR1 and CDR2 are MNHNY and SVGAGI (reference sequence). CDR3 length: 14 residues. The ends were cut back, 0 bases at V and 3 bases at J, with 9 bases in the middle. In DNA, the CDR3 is TGTGCCAGCAGTTACTCTCACGGAAGCTACGAGCAGTACTTC. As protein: CASSYSHGSYEQYF.

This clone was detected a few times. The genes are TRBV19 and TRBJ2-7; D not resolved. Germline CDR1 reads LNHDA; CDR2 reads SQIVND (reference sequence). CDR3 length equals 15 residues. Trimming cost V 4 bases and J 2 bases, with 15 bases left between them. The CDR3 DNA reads TGTGCCAGTAGTACCTCGCCTGCGACCACCTACGAGCAGTACTTC. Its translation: CASSTSPATTYEQYF.

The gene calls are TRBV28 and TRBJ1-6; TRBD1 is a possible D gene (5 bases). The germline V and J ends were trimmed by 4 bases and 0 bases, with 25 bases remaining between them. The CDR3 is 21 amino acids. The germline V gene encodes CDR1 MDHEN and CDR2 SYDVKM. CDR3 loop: CASSSGRRSGDPSSYNSPLHF. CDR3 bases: TGTGCCAGCAGTTCGGGGCGCCGTTCGGGAGACCCTAGCTCCTATAATTCACCCCTCCACTTT.

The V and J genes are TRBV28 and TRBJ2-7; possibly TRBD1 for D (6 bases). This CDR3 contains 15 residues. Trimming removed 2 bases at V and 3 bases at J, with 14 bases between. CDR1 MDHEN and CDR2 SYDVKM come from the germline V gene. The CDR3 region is CASSLSRAGDYEQYF. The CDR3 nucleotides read TGTGCCAGCAGTTTAAGTCGGGCAGGGGACTACGAGCAGTACTTC.

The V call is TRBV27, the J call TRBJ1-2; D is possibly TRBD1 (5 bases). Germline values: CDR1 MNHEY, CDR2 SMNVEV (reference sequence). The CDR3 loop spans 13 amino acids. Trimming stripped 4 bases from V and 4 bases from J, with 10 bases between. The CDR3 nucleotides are TGTGCCAGCAGTTCACCCCAGGGCTATGGCTACACCTTC. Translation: CASSSPQGYGYTF.

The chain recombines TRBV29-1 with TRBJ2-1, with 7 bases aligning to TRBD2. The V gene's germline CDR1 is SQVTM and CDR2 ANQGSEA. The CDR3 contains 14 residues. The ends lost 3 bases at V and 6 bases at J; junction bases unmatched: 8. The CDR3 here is CSVETSRMGNEQFF. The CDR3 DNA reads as TGCAGCGTTGAGACTAGCAGGATGGGCAATGAGCAGTTCTTC.

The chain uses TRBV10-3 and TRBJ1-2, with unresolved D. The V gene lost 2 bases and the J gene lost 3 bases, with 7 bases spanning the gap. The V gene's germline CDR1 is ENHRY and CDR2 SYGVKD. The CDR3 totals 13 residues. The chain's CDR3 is CAISEEVYYGYTF. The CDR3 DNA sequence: TGTGCCATCAGTGAGGAGGTGTACTATGGCTACACCTTC.

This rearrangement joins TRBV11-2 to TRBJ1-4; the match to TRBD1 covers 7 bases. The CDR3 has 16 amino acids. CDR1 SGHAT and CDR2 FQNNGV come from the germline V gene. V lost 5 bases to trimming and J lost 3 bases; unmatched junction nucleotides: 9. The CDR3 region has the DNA TGTGCCAGCAGCATAACGGGACAGTCCCCTAATGAAAAACTGTTTTTT. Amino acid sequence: CASSITGQSPNEKLFF.

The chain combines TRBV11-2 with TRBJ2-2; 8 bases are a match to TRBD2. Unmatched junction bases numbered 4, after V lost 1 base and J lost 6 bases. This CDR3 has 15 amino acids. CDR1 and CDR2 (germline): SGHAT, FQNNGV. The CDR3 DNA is TGTGCCAGCAGCTTAGGAGGTAGCGGGGCCGGGGAGCTGTTTTTT. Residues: CASSLGGSGAGELFF.

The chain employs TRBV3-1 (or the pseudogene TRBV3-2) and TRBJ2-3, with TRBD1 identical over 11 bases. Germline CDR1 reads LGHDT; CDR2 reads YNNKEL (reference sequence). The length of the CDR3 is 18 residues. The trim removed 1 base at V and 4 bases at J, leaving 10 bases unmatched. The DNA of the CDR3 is TGTGCCAGCAGCCAAGGAGCAGGACAGGGGGCTAGCGCAGATACGCAGTATTTT. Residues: CASSQGAGQGASADTQYF.

In DNA form, the CDR3 reads TGTGCCAGCAGCGTAGAACGGGGGCTCCGCGAGACCCAGTACTTC. It codes for CASSVERGLRETQYF. The J gene is TRBJ2-5, the V gene TRBV9; either TRBD1 or TRBD2 may supply D (6 bases each). Per germline, CDR1 SGDLS and CDR2 YYNGEE. The length of the CDR3 is 15 residues. V was clipped by 0 bases and J by 5 bases, with 14 bases between them.

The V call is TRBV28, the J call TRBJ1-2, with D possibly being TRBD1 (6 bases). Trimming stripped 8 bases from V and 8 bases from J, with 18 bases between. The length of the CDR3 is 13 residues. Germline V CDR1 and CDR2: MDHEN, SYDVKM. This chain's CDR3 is CASGNYRVGGYTF. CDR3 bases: TGTGCCAGCGGAAATTACAGGGTCGGAGGCTACACCTTC.

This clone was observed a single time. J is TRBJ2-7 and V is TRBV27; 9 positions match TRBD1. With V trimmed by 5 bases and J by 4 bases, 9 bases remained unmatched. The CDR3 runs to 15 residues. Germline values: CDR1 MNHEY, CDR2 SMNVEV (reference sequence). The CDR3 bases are TGTGCCAGCAGTCCAGGGGGACAGGGCTTTTACGAGCAGTACTTC. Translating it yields CASSPGGQGFYEQYF.

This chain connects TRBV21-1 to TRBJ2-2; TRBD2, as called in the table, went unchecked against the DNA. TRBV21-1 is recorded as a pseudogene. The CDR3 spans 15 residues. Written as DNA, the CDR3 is TGTGCCAGCAGACGCCCCGGTTCTAGGTTCGGGGAGCTGTTTTTT. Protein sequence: CASRRPGSRFGELFF.

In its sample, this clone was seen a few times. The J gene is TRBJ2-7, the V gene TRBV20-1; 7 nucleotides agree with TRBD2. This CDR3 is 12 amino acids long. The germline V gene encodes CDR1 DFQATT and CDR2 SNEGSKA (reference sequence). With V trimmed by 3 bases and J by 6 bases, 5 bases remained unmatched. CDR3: CSASLGRGEQYF. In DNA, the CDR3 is TGCAGTGCTAGTCTGGGGAGGGGCGAGCAGTACTTC.

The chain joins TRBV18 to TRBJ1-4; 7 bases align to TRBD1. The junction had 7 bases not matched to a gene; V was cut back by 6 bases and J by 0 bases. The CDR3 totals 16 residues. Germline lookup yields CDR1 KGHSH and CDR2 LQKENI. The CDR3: CASSPRTGATNEKLFF. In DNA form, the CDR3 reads TGTGCCAGCTCCCCCAGGACAGGCGCAACTAATGAAAAACTGTTTTTT.

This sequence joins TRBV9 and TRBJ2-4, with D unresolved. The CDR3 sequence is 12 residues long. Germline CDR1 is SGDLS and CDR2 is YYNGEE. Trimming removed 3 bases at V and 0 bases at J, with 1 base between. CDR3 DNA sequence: TGTGCCAGCAGCGGAGCCAAAAACATTCAGTACTTC. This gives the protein CASSGAKNIQYF.

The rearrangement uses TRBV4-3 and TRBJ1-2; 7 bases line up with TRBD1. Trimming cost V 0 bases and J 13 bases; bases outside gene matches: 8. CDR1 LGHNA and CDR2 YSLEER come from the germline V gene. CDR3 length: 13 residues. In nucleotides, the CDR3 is TGCGCCAGCAGCCAAGAGAGAGACAGGGTAGGCACCTTC. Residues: CASSQERDRVGTF.

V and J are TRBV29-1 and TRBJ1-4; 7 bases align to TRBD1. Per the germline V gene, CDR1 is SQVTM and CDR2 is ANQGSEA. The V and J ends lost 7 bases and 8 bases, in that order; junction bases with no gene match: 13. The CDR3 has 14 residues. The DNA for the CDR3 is TGCAGCGGTAAGGTACAGGGGTTGAAGGAAAAACTGTTTTTT. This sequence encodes CSGKVQGLKEKLFF. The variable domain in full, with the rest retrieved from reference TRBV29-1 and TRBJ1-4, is SAVISQKPSRDICQRGTSLTIQCQVDSQVTMMFWYRQQPGQSLTLIATANQGSEATYESGFVIDKFPISRPNLTFSTLTVSNMSPEDSSIYLCSGKVQGLKEKLFFGSGTQLSVL.

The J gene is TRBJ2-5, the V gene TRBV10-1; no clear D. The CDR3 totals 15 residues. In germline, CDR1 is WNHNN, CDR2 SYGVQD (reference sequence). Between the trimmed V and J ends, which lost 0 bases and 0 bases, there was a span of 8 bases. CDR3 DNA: TGCGCCAGCAGTGAGTCGAGATACCACCAAGAGACCCAGTACTTC. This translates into CASSESRYHQETQYF.

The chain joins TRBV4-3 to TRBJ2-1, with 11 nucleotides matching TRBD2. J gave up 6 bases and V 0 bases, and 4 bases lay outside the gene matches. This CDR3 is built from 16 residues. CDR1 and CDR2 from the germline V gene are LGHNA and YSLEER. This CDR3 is CASSQDGGTSGNEQFF. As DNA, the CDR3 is TGCGCCAGCAGCCAAGACGGAGGGACTAGCGGCAATGAGCAGTTCTTC.

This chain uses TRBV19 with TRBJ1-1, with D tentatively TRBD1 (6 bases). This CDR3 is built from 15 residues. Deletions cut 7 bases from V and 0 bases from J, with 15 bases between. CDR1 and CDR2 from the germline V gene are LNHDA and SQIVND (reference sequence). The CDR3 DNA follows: TGTGCCAGTACTGTGGGGGCGCGGATGAACACTGAAGCTTTCTTT. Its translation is CASTVGARMNTEAFF.

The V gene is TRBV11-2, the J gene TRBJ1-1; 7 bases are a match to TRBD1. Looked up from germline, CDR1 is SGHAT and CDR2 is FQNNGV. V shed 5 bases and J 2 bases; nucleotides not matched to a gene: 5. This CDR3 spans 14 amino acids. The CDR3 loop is CASSLQGTNTEAFF. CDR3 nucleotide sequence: TGTGCCAGCAGCCTACAGGGGACTAACACTGAAGCTTTCTTT.

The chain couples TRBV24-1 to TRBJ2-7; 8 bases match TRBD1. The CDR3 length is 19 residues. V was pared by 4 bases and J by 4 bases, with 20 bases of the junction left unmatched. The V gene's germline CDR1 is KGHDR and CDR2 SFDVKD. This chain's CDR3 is CATSDSRLDRETEWYEQYF. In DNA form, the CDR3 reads TGTGCCACCAGTGACTCGCGTCTGGACAGGGAAACAGAGTGGTACGAGCAGTACTTC.

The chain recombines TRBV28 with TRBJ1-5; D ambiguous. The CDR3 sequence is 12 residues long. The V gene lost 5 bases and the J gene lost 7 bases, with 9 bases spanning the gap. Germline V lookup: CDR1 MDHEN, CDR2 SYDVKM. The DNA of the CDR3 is TGTGCCAGCAGTGCGGTTAGCCAGCCCCAGCATTTT. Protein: CASSAVSQPQHF.

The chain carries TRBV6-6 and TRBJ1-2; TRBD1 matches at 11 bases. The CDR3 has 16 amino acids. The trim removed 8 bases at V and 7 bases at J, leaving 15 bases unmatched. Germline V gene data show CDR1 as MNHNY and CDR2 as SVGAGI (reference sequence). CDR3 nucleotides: TGTGCCAGCCATATAGAGACCGGGACAGGGGGGCCTGGCTACACCTTC. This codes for CASHIETGTGGPGYTF.